This TCR beta chain was sequenced in a study of beta chain features in type 1 diabetes. Sorted CD4+ subsets: naive, central memory, regulatory, stem cell-like memory (CD45RO/CCR7/CD25/CD127/CD95/CD27 panel). All of the sorted populations showed purity greater than 95%. This clone appeared a few times. The antigen remains unidentified. The sequenced template was cDNA made from the entire isolated RNA. Data came from immunoSEQ multiplex PCR; TCRdb stores just in-frame clones and leaves some out. The sample has some 640,000 clones, roughly 13% seen once. Per the germline V gene, CDR1 is SGDLS and CDR2 is YYNGEE. Trimming at V came to 4 bases and at J to 2 bases, leaving 3 bases not matched to a gene. The CDR3 loop spans 14 amino acids. Study findings and constraints: TCRB CDR3s from Type 1 diabetes patients were moderately but significantly shorter in all four CD4+ subsets.

This receptor was obtained from a man between 18 and 35 years old with type 1 diabetes. The chain is built from TRBV9 and TRBJ1-2; 9 nucleotides match TRBD1. Specimen: naive CD4+ T cells from blood. CDR3 DNA sequence: TGTGCCAGCAGCTCGACAGGGGGGAACTATGGCTACACCTTC. Translating it yields CASSSTGGNYGYTF.